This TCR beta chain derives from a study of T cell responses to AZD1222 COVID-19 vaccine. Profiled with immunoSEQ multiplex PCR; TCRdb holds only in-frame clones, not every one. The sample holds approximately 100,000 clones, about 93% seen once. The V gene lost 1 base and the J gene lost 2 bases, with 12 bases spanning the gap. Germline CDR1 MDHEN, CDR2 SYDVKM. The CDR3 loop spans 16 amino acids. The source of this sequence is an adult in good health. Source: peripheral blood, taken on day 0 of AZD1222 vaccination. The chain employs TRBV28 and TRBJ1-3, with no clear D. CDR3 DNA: TGTGCCAGCAGTTTATCTGGGATCGGCGCTGGAAACACCATATATTTT. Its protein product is CASSLSGIGAGNTIYF.